This T cell receptor beta chain is from a study of T cells in Graves' hyperthyroidism and ophthalmopathy. Background on the study: Peripheral blood was acquired at first diagnosis, ahead of any therapy whatsoever.

A NOSPECS grade of at least 4, a Clinical Activity Score of at least 3 and duration under 3 months were recorded in ophthalmopathy patients. The CDR3 sequence is 18 residues long. The V gene's germline CDR1 is SEHNR and CDR2 FQNEAQ (reference sequence). V lost 4 bases, J lost 0 bases, and 7 bases stayed unmatched. RNA transcripts served as the template for amplifying TCR beta CDR3 regions. The HTBI primer set drove a first-round RT-PCR of the TCR CDR3. TCRdb analysed the multiplex PCR reads with MiXCR anew, one entry per CDR3 protein. The sample has fewer than 750,000 distinct CDR3 sequences; roughly 15% are singletons.

The sample was blood. The sequence came from a woman in her forties or fifties with Graves' ophthalmopathy. V is TRBV7-9 and J is TRBJ1-6; 9 bases map to TRBD1. The CDR3 DNA sequence: TGTGCCAGCAGCTCCGGACAGGGGACAAGCTCCTATAATTCACCCCTCCACTTT. Its protein product is CASSSGQGTSSYNSPLHF.